The sequence of this T cell receptor beta chain was determined in a study of T cells after posttransplantation cyclophosphamide. Data came from immunoSEQ multiplex PCR; TCRdb stores just in-frame clones and leaves some out. The sample includes tens of thousands of clones, about nine tenths of them seen just once. Busulfan-fludarabine conditioning, marrow transplant, and cyclophosphamide on days +3 and +4 were administered. The input for sequencing was PBMCs, taken after allogeneic stem cell transplant with posttransplant cyclophosphamide. The sequence was obtained from a female patient under 45 who received an allogeneic stem cell transplant from an unrelated donor, was CMV-positive, and had no GVHD. Some T cells may trace back to the graft donor.

The CDR3 sequence is CASSYSGQVLHF. In nucleotides, the CDR3 is TGTGCCAGCAGTTACTCGGGACAAGTACTCCACTTT. This chain links TRBV6-6 with TRBJ1-6; D might be TRBD1 (6 bases). This CDR3 is 12 amino acids long. V dropped 0 bases and J dropped 16 bases, with 10 bases sitting between them. Germline assignment: CDR1 MNHNY and CDR2 SVGAGI (reference sequence).